Listed below are T cell receptor beta chains from one sample, sequenced in a study of CD8 T cells in ankylosing spondylitis. TCRdb passed the 5' RACE reads through MiXCR, listing each CDR3 protein once. The sample lists around 770,000 distinct CDR3 sequences, 15% to 20% seen once, with under 20% in the top ten. The sample taken for sequencing was blood, either unsorted or a sorted T cell fraction (not recorded which). These receptors were obtained from a male donor with ankylosing spondylitis. CDR3s include the opening cysteine and the closing phenylalanine or tryptophan. Fields, in order: CDR3 protein, CDR3 DNA, CDR3 length, clone size, V gene, J gene, D gene. A D gene is named only where the DNA matches it firmly. Clone size, where shown, is once, few, many, or a class for clones that have expanded.

cdr3_aa: CSASPGGEYDQPQHF; cdr3_nt: TGCAGTGCTAGCCCTGGCGGGGAGTATGATCAGCCCCAGCATTTT; cdr3_length: 15; clone_size: few; v_call: TRBV20-1; j_call: TRBJ1-5; d_call: NA
cdr3_aa: CASSLAGQPSDTQYF; cdr3_nt: TGCGCCAGCAGCTTGGCCGGACAGCCTTCAGATACGCAGTATTTT; cdr3_length: 15; clone_size: many; v_call: TRBV5-1; j_call: TRBJ2-3; d_call: NA
cdr3_aa: CASSRDSEGPLGKEQYF; cdr3_nt: TGTGCCAGCAGCCGAGACAGCGAGGGCCCCCTCGGGAAGGAGCAGTACTTC; cdr3_length: 17; clone_size: few; v_call: TRBV7-9; j_call: TRBJ2-7; d_call: NA
cdr3_aa: CASRDRDHDLNQETQYF; cdr3_nt: TGCGCCAGCAGGGACCGCGACCATGACCTCAACCAAGAGACCCAGTACTTC; cdr3_length: 17; clone_size: few; v_call: TRBV5-1; j_call: TRBJ2-5; d_call: NA
cdr3_aa: CASSLLVVGGGEETQYF; cdr3_nt: TGCGCCAGCAGCCTCCTGGTGGTGGGGGGGGGAGAAGAGACCCAGTACTTC; cdr3_length: 17; clone_size: NA; v_call: TRBV4-1; j_call: TRBJ2-5; d_call: TRBD2
cdr3_aa: CASSPHQNTEAFF; cdr3_nt: TGTGCCAGCAGCCCCCATCAGAACACTGAAGCTTTCTTT; cdr3_length: 13; clone_size: few; v_call: TRBV7-9; j_call: TRBJ1-1; d_call: NA
cdr3_aa: CASSYLSSGSYEQYF; cdr3_nt: TGTGCCAGCAGTTATTTGTCTAGCGGGAGCTACGAGCAGTACTTC; cdr3_length: 15; clone_size: few; v_call: TRBV6-5; j_call: TRBJ2-7; d_call: TRBD2
cdr3_aa: CASSHSGREPPFNEQFF; cdr3_nt: TGTGCCAGCAGTCATAGCGGGAGGGAGCCCCCCTTTAATGAGCAGTTCTTC; cdr3_length: 17; clone_size: few; v_call: TRBV12-3/TRBV12-4; j_call: TRBJ2-1; d_call: TRBD2
cdr3_aa: CASSPLGGGTQYF; cdr3_nt: TGTGCCAGCAGCCCCTTAGGTGGAGGGACCCAGTACTTC; cdr3_length: 13; clone_size: few; v_call: TRBV7-9; j_call: TRBJ2-5; d_call: NA
cdr3_aa: CASSLGEGGAGGYTF; cdr3_nt: TGTGCCAGCAGCTTAGGAGAAGGGGGCGCGGGTGGCTACACCTTC; cdr3_length: 15; clone_size: few; v_call: TRBV7-2; j_call: TRBJ1-2; d_call: TRBD1
cdr3_aa: CATADGRAFSNQPQHF; cdr3_nt: TGTGCCACGGCAGACGGGCGGGCCTTTAGCAATCAGCCCCAGCATTTT; cdr3_length: 16; clone_size: few; v_call: TRBV6-2/TRBV6-3; j_call: TRBJ1-5; d_call: NA